This entry lists 18 T cell receptor beta chains sequenced from one sample in a study of siplizumab effects on memory and regulatory T cells. The protocol was immunoSEQ multiplex PCR, while the TCRdb copy is restricted to in-frame clones and leaves out a portion. The data hold around 87,000 clones, with more than 80% observed a single time. Sequencing was done on a sample of CD4+ T cells sorted from blood. Receptors originate from a human donor in good health.

As for this clone: Sequence at one end of the junction differs from germline and may be a read error. The rearrangement uses TRBV7-7 and TRBJ2-2; maybe TRBD2 (6 bases). The CDR3 is 13 residues long. Germline CDR1 SSHAT, CDR2 FNYEAQ (reference sequence). CDR3 in amino acids: CASSLAGGGELFF. CDR3 sequence (DNA): TGTGCTAGCAGCTTAGCCGGGGGCGGGGAGCTGTTTTTT.

The V and J genes are TRBV19 and TRBJ2-2, with D perhaps matching TRBD1 (6 bases). Germline V gives CDR1 LNHDA, CDR2 SQIVND (reference sequence). The ends were cut back, 6 bases at V and 3 bases at J, with 20 bases in the middle. The CDR3 has 17 residues. The CDR3 region has the DNA TGTGCCAGTAGAGATCCAACAGGGCGCAAGGACACCGGGGAGCTGTTTTTT. It yields the protein CASRDPTGRKDTGELFF. Variable domain in full (rest from reference TRBV19 and TRBJ2-2): DGGITQSPKYLFRKEGQNVTLSCEQNLNHDAMYWYRQDPGQGLRLIYYSQIVNDFQKGDIAEGYSVSREKKESFPLTVTSAQKNPTAFYLCASRDPTGRKDTGELFFGEGSRLTVL.

This sequence joins TRBV30 and TRBJ1-1; D gene unclear. V lost 4 bases and J lost 11, with 17 bases in between. CDR3 size: 12 residues. CDR1 and CDR2 (germline): GTSNPN, SVGIG (reference sequence). CDR3 in amino acids: CAWIPPYSEAFF. DNA of the CDR3: TGTGCCTGGATTCCACCATACAGCGAGGCTTTCTTT.

The rearrangement joins TRBV5-1 to TRBJ2-7, with 9 bases that match TRBD2. From germline, CDR1 is SGHRS and CDR2 YFSETQ. This CDR3 region has 13 residues. The V segment lost 4 bases and the J segment 4 bases; nucleotides outside the gene matches: 3. CDR3 amino acids: CASSVGLAYEQYF. The CDR3 nucleotides are TGCGCCAGCAGCGTGGGACTAGCATACGAGCAGTACTTC.

This rearrangement joins TRBV30 to TRBJ2-2, with D possibly TRBD2 on 5 matching bases. This CDR3 has 15 residues. Germline V lookup: CDR1 GTSNPN, CDR2 SVGIG (reference sequence). V was trimmed by 1 base and J by 7 bases, leaving 16 bases between them. The CDR3 sequence is CAWSATTRLGGELFF. The DNA of the CDR3 is TGTGCCTGGAGTGCGACTACTAGGTTGGGCGGGGAGCTGTTTTTT.

The chain employs TRBV7-3 and TRBJ2-7; D is ambiguous. The CDR3 is made up of 14 amino acids. V was trimmed by 0 bases and J by 2 bases, leaving 8 bases between them. Germline V gives CDR1 SGHTA, CDR2 FQGTGA. The CDR3 coding sequence is TGTGCCAGCAGCTTAACGCCGACGGCCTACGAGCAGTACTTC. Its protein product is CASSLTPTAYEQYF.

The gene calls are TRBV19 and TRBJ1-1; D not resolved. The CDR3 runs 13 residues. V lost 2 bases and J 5 bases, leaving 9 bases between the germline ends. Germline assignment: CDR1 LNHDA and CDR2 SQIVND (reference sequence). CDR3 amino acids: CASSIWGKTEAFF. CDR3 coding DNA: TGTGCCAGTAGTATATGGGGTAAGACTGAAGCTTTCTTT.

The chain links TRBV5-6 to TRBJ2-7, with TRBD2 matching over 12 bases. CDR1 and CDR2 (germline): SGHDT, YYEEEE. The V gene end was trimmed by 4 bases and the J gene end by 6 bases; junction bases not matched to a gene: 8. This CDR3 spans 15 amino acids. CDR3 bases: TGTGCCAGCAGCGGGACTAGCGGGTGGAAGGCCGAGCAGTACTTC. Translated: CASSGTSGWKAEQYF.

V is TRBV9 and J is TRBJ2-1; 8 positions agree with TRBD2. Trimming cost V 0 bases and J 2 bases; bases outside gene matches: 1. Germline V gene data show CDR1 as SGDLS and CDR2 as YYNGEE. CDR3 length: 15 amino acids. The CDR3 protein is CASSVAGGPYNEQFF. The CDR3 DNA reads TGTGCCAGCAGCGTAGCGGGAGGGCCCTACAATGAGCAGTTCTTC.

The chain employs TRBV6-5 and TRBJ1-2; perhaps TRBD1 as D (5 bases). This CDR3 is built from 14 residues. Germline CDR1 is MNHEY and CDR2 is SVGAGI. V lost 7 bases to trimming and J lost 4 bases, with 16 bases between them. The CDR3 sequence: CASTLGGWGYGYTF. In DNA form, the CDR3 reads TGTGCCAGCACCCTGGGGGGGTGGGGCTATGGCTACACCTTC.

This chain's CDR3 is CASSIGLPGDYGYTF. CDR3 DNA: TGTGCCAGTAGTATAGGTCTCCCCGGGGACTATGGCTACACCTTC. The V and J genes are TRBV19 and TRBJ1-2; D is uncertain. The CDR3 is 15 residues long. The germline CDR1 and CDR2 sequences are LNHDA and SQIVND (reference sequence). Trimming left V 1 base short and J 3 bases short, with 12 bases between.

The genes are TRBV7-9 and TRBJ2-2, with D possibly being TRBD2 (5 bases). Germline V gene data show CDR1 as SEHNR and CDR2 as FQNEAQ (reference sequence). V shed 5 bases and J shed 1 base, with 8 bases lying between them. The CDR3 is made up of 14 amino acids. CDR3 in amino acids: CASSPDLNTGELFF. CDR3 DNA: TGTGCCAGCAGCCCGGACTTGAACACCGGGGAGCTGTTTTTT. The whole variable domain, filled in from reference TRBV7-9 and TRBJ2-2, reads DTGVSQNPRHKITKRGQNVTFRCDPISEHNRLYWYRQTLGQGPEFLTYFQNEAQLEKSRLLSDRFSAERPKGSFSTLEIQRTEQGDSAMYLCASSPDLNTGELFFGEGSRLTVL.

The V gene is TRBV9, the J gene TRBJ2-6; 9 bases are a match to TRBD1. The germline CDR1 and CDR2 sequences are SGDLS and YYNGEE. The CDR3 extends over 16 amino acids. Germline trimming cut 9 bases from V and 3 bases from J; bases unmatched to any gene: 10. CDR3 in amino acids: CATPGQGGYGANVLTF. Written as DNA, the CDR3 is TGTGCCACTCCGGGACAGGGAGGGTATGGGGCCAACGTCCTGACTTTC.

The V call is TRBV18, the J call TRBJ1-5, with D possibly matching TRBD1 (6 bases). Germline CDR1 and CDR2: KGHSH and LQKENI. Trimming shortened V by 1 base and J by 3 bases, and 22 bases separated the two germline ends. CDR3 length: 19 residues. CDR3 region: CASSPRLIQGTFFNQPQHF. In nucleotides, the CDR3 is TGTGCCAGCTCACCACGGCTTATTCAGGGGACCTTTTTCAATCAGCCCCAGCATTTT.

The chain carries TRBV5-1 and TRBJ2-3; 7 bases fit TRBD1. There are 14 residues in the CDR3. Germline V gives CDR1 SGHRS, CDR2 YFSETQ. The J segment lost 6 bases and the V segment lost 0 bases, leaving 4 bases of the junction unmatched. The DNA of the CDR3 is TGCGCCAGCAGCTTGGGGGGACAGTCGGATACGCAGTATTTT. Protein: CASSLGGQSDTQYF.

This clone was seen more than once but under ten times. The chain has TRBV27 and TRBJ1-1; 8 bases line up with TRBD1. V trimming: 5 bases; J trimming: 5 bases; junction bases outside the gene matches: 7. Germline CDR1 reads MNHEY; CDR2 reads SMNVEV (reference sequence). This CDR3 comprises 14 residues. This chain's CDR3 is CASSAWTGSTEAFF. CDR3 coding DNA: TGTGCCAGCAGTGCCTGGACAGGGAGTACTGAAGCTTTCTTT.

This clone was observed a single time. The CDR3 sequence is CASSFLAQNTGELFF. Here the CDR3 DNA reads TGTGCCAGCAGCTTCCTGGCCCAGAACACCGGGGAGCTGTTTTTT. The chain recombines TRBV7-9 with TRBJ2-2; no firm D call. V was shortened by 3 bases and J by 1 base, with 9 bases between the two germline ends. The germline V gene has CDR1 SEHNR and CDR2 FQNEAQ (reference sequence). The CDR3 runs to 15 residues.

The chain uses TRBV15 and TRBJ2-7; D remains unclear. The CDR3 length is 15 residues. With 0 bases removed from V and 0 bases from J, the gap between germline ends came to 9 bases. Germline values: CDR1 LNHNV, CDR2 YYDKDF (reference sequence). The CDR3 region has the DNA TGTGCCACCAGCAGAGATCCCCTGGCCTCCTACGAGCAGTACTTC. Its translation: CATSRDPLASYEQYF.